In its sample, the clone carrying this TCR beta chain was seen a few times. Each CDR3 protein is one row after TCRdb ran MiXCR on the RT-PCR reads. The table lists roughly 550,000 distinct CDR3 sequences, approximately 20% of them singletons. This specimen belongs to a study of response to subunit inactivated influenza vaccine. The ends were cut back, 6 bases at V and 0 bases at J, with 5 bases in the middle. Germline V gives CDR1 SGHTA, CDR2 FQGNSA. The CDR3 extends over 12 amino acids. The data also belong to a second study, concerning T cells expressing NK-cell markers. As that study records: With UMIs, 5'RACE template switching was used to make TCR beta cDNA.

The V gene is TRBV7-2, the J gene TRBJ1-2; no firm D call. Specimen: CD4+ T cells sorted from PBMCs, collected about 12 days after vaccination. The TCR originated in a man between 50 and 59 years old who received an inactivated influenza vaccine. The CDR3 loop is CASSKANYGYTF. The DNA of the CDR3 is TGTGCCAGCAGTAAGGCTAACTATGGCTACACCTTC.